One and the same sample provided the 19 T cell receptor beta chains below, sequenced in a study of blood T cell repertoires in COVID-19. Method: immunoSEQ multiplex PCR; TCRdb's copy keeps in-frame clones and lacks some. The sample has 110,000 to 150,000 clones, roughly three quarters seen once. The sequencing input was peripheral blood. The receptors were gathered from a man between 60 and 70 years old with acute or convalescent COVID-19.

This rearrangement joins TRBV28 to TRBJ2-1; 9 bases are shared with TRBD1. The length of the CDR3 is 14 residues. The V gene's germline CDR1 is MDHEN and CDR2 SYDVKM. V shed 8 bases and J 3 bases; nucleotides not matched to a gene: 5. CDR3 DNA: TGTGCCAGCTTTACGGGACAGGGCTACAATGAGCAGTTCTTC. Translation: CASFTGQGYNEQFF.

The rearrangement joins TRBV6-5 to TRBJ2-7, with D tentatively TRBD2 (6 bases). This CDR3 spans 13 amino acids. Germline V gene lookup returns CDR1 MNHEY and CDR2 SVGAGI. V was shortened by 10 bases and J by 2 bases, with 15 bases between the two germline ends. CDR3 bases: TGTGCCACCCTACGGGACTCTACCTACGAGCAGTACTTC. Translated: CATLRDSTYEQYF.

This chain links TRBV19 with TRBJ2-2; D perhaps matches TRBD1 (5 bases). Germline CDR1 is LNHDA and CDR2 is SQIVND (reference sequence). V was pared by 8 bases and J by 8 bases, with 15 bases between. The CDR3 loop spans 13 amino acids. The CDR3 nucleotides are TGTGCCAGTTCCCAGCAGGGCGGAGGGGAGCTGTTTTTT. It yields the protein CASSQQGGGELFF.

The V and J genes are TRBV18 and TRBJ2-1; weak D call: TRBD2 (6 bases). CDR1 and CDR2 from the germline V gene are KGHSH and LQKENI. The CDR3 contains 15 residues. The V and J ends lost 5 bases and 4 bases respectively, with 15 bases between them. This chain's CDR3 is CASSEMGTSYNEQFF. The CDR3 DNA reads TGTGCCAGCTCAGAAATGGGGACTTCTTACAATGAGCAGTTCTTC. Complete variable domain (other parts from reference TRBV18 and TRBJ2-1): NAGVMQNPRHLVRRRGQEARLRCSPMKGHSHVYWYRQLPEEGLKFMVYLQKENIIDESGMPKERFSAEFPKEGPSILRIQQVVRGDSAAYFCASSEMGTSYNEQFFGPGTRLTVL.

At least ten counts were recorded for this clone. The chain is built from TRBV27 and TRBJ2-4; maybe TRBD2 (7 bases). The germline V and J ends were trimmed by 6 bases and 8 bases, with 20 bases remaining between them. The CDR3 has 15 residues. The germline gives CDR1 MNHEY, CDR2 SMNVEV (reference sequence). CDR3 protein: CASREGGAGMDIQYF. The CDR3 DNA sequence: TGTGCCAGCAGGGAGGGGGGGGCAGGGATGGACATTCAGTACTTC.

This chain joins TRBV6-5 and TRBJ1-2; D gene uncertain. CDR1 is MNHEY, CDR2 SVGAGI, per germline. The CDR3 is made up of 13 amino acids. Trimming removed 4 bases at V and 1 base at J, with 7 bases between. In DNA, the CDR3 is TGTGCCAGCAGTTCCAGGTTTAACTATGGCTACACCTTC. Amino acids: CASSSRFNYGYTF.

This clone showed up just a few times. The rearrangement joins TRBV4-1 to TRBJ2-1, with 10 bases lining up with TRBD2. Germline trimming cut 4 bases from V and 8 bases from J; bases unmatched to any gene: 8. The CDR3 extends over 15 amino acids. CDR1 is MGHRA and CDR2 is YSYEKL in the germline V gene. This CDR3 reads CASSRLAGAYDEQFF. In DNA form, the CDR3 reads TGCGCCAGCAGCCGCCTAGCGGGAGCTTATGATGAGCAGTTCTTC.

The V gene is TRBV30, the J gene TRBJ1-6, with 8 bases that match TRBD1. CDR1 is GTSNPN and CDR2 is SVGIG in the germline V gene (reference sequence). The CDR3 has 14 amino acids. V was pared by 0 bases and J by 9 bases, with 4 bases of the junction left unmatched. The CDR3, as DNA: TGTGCCTGGAGTGTTCCCAGGGGGCCTTCACCCCTCCACTTT. The encoded protein is CAWSVPRGPSPLHF.

This clone was counted a few times. In DNA, the CDR3 is TGCGCCAGCAGCCAAGACAGGGTTAACTATGGCTACACCTTC. Its protein product is CASSQDRVNYGYTF. The genes are TRBV5-1 and TRBJ1-2; 7 bases match TRBD1. Germline V gives CDR1 SGHRS, CDR2 YFSETQ. The CDR3 runs 14 residues. Unmatched junction bases numbered 4, after V lost 4 bases and J lost 1 base.

Details on this clone: A read error may explain this, as a much larger clone is one base away. The V call is TRBV11-2, the J call TRBJ1-1, with a possible D match to TRBD1 (6 bases). The CDR3 is 13 amino acids. V lost 5 bases and J lost 1, with 8 bases in between. Germline V gene lookup returns CDR1 SGHAT and CDR2 FQNNGV. The CDR3 sequence is CASSQQGNTEAFF. The CDR3 DNA sequence: TGTGCCAGCAGCCAACAGGGGAACACTGAAGCTTTCTTT.

This chain uses TRBV5-8 with TRBJ2-2; D not resolved. Germline values: CDR1 SGHTS, CDR2 YDEGEE. Trimming took 0 bases from V and 6 from J, leaving 18 bases between them. The CDR3 consists of 17 residues. For the CDR3, the DNA is TGTGCCAGCAGCTTGGCCCCAGGAAGTCTCCCAGCCGGGGAGCTGTTTTTT. This gives the protein CASSLAPGSLPAGELFF.

The chain is built from TRBV27 and TRBJ1-2; 7 bases match TRBD1. The CDR3 extends over 13 amino acids. Trimming removed 2 bases from V and 5 bases from J; junction bases left unmatched: 2. Germline CDR1 and CDR2: MNHEY and SMNVEV (reference sequence). The CDR3 protein is CASSLRDSYGYTF. In nucleotides, the CDR3 is TGTGCCAGCAGTTTAAGGGACAGTTATGGCTACACCTTC.

V is TRBV6-1 and J is TRBJ1-5; the match to TRBD1 covers 10 bases. The CDR3 contains 15 residues. With 1 base clipped from V and 6 bases from J, the junction kept 3 bases outside the gene matches. Germline V CDR1 and CDR2: MNHNS, SASEGT. This chain's CDR3 is CASSEGQGASQPQHF. The DNA for the CDR3 is TGTGCCAGCAGTGAAGGACAGGGGGCGTCTCAGCCCCAGCATTTT.

Notes on this clone: A junction end diverges from the germline sequence, so it may reflect a read error. J is TRBJ2-3 and V is TRBV7-7; possibly TRBD1 for D (5 bases). The germline gives CDR1 SSHAT, CDR2 FNYEAQ (reference sequence). The CDR3 has 14 residues. This CDR3 reads CASSLGASTDTQYF. Here the CDR3 DNA reads TGTGCTAGCAGCTTAGGGGCAAGCACAGATACGCAGTATTTT.

The V call is TRBV10-3, the J call TRBJ1-3; a possible D gene is TRBD1 (6 bases). Per the germline V gene, CDR1 is ENHRY and CDR2 is SYGVKD. V shed 7 bases and J shed 2 bases, with 6 bases lying between them. This CDR3 is built from 12 residues. The CDR3: CAITGAGNTIYF. The CDR3 region has the DNA TGTGCCATCACAGGGGCTGGAAACACCATATATTTT.

This chain connects TRBV16 to TRBJ1-1; D not certain. Trimming pared 1 base from V and 2 bases from J, leaving 8 bases between. Germline V gene sequence: CDR1 KGHSY, CDR2 FQNENV. This CDR3 spans 14 amino acids. CDR3 nucleotides: TGTGCCAGCAGCCAATTGTTGGCTAACACTGAAGCTTTCTTT. Encoded protein: CASSQLLANTEAFF.

This clone was detected once. V and J are TRBV29-1 and TRBJ1-1, with D hard to call. Trimming took off 2 bases at V and 1 base at J, with 11 bases between the two ends. Germline V gene lookup returns CDR1 SQVTM and CDR2 ANQGSEA. The CDR3 spans 14 residues. Here the CDR3 reads CSVELQQKNTEAFF. CDR3 coding DNA: TGCAGCGTTGAACTACAGCAAAAGAACACTGAAGCTTTCTTT.

Worth noting for this clone: A read error may account for a junction end that differs from germline. This chain links TRBV12-3 or TRBV12-4 with TRBJ1-1, with 7 bases lining up with TRBD1. The length of the CDR3 is 10 residues. CDR3 nucleotide sequence: TGTGCCAGCAGTTTAGAGGGACAGCACTTT. This codes for CASSLEGQHF.

The chain's CDR3 is CASSLDSVDIQYF. The CDR3, as DNA: TGTGCCAGCAGCTTAGATAGCGTAGACATTCAGTACTTC. The chain employs TRBV7-9 and TRBJ2-4; perhaps TRBD2 as D (5 bases). Germline loops: CDR1 SEHNR, CDR2 FQNEAQ (reference sequence). The CDR3 loop spans 13 amino acids. Trimming pared 1 base from V and 8 bases from J, leaving 9 bases between.